One and the same sample provided the 27 T cell receptor beta chains below, sequenced in a study of T cells in Graves' hyperthyroidism and ophthalmopathy (dated by TCRdb to between 2019 and 2020). Library preparation used multiplex PCR. The sequencing machine was an Illumina HiSeq 2000. TCR beta CDR3 regions were amplified from RNA transcripts. The TCR CDR3 was subjected to a first round of RT-PCR using the HTBI primer set and the Qiagen OneStep RT-PCR kit. TCRdb took the public reads, trimmed them with fastp at Q25, ran MiXCR for clone calling and kept in-frame beta chains. Every entry covers one CDR3 protein and lists the most common genes and DNA from its rows. The sample data list about 300,000 distinct CDR3 sequences, and approximately 19% of these were observed just once. The top ten clones comprise 35% to 45% of the sample. Specimen: blood. The source is a man in his fifties with Graves' ophthalmopathy.

The chain is built from TRBV28 and TRBJ2-5; 12 positions agree with TRBD1. This CDR3 has 16 residues. V dropped 7 bases and J dropped 4; count of bases not matched to a gene: 10. The germline V gene encodes CDR1 MDHEN and CDR2 SYDVKM. The CDR3 sequence is CASTKAGTGGRETQYF. The CDR3 DNA reads TGTGCCAGCACCAAAGCCGGGACAGGGGGCCGAGAGACCCAGTACTTC.

This clonotype was seen repeatedly, ten times or more. The V call is TRBV7-9, the J call TRBJ1-2, with a weak D call TRBD1 (6 bases). Germline CDR1 and CDR2: SEHNR and FQNEAQ (reference sequence). The CDR3 has 16 residues. V was clipped by 0 bases and J by 7 bases, with 18 bases between them. The CDR3 region is CASSLAWQGPISGYTF. The DNA for the CDR3 is TGTGCCAGCAGCTTAGCTTGGCAGGGGCCTATAAGTGGCTACACCTTC.

This clonotype was seen repeatedly, ten times or more. The chain's CDR3 is CSAGGLSSSGNTIYF. The CDR3, as DNA: TGCAGTGCTGGCGGATTATCGAGCTCTGGAAACACCATATATTTT. This rearrangement joins TRBV20-1 to TRBJ1-3; D ambiguous. The length of the CDR3 is 15 residues. Germline assignment: CDR1 DFQATT and CDR2 SNEGSKA (reference sequence). V lost 5 bases and J lost 0, with 14 bases in between.

The CDR3 reads CASGETGAPTYEQYF. CDR3 in DNA: TGTGCCAGCGGAGAGACAGGGGCGCCAACCTACGAGCAGTACTTC. The chain employs TRBV6-4 and TRBJ2-7; TRBD1 matches at 8 bases. The germline V gene encodes CDR1 MRHNA and CDR2 SNTAGT. The length of the CDR3 is 15 residues. With 8 bases clipped from V and 2 bases from J, the junction kept 11 bases outside the gene matches.

This rearrangement joins TRBV9 to TRBJ1-4, with 9 bases aligning to TRBD1. Germline V CDR1 and CDR2: SGDLS, YYNGEE. V was pared by 3 bases and J by 5 bases, with 8 bases of the junction left unmatched. The CDR3 runs 16 residues. The CDR3 is CASSGGTGRPNEKLFF. The CDR3 nucleotides are TGTGCCAGCAGCGGCGGGACAGGGAGACCGAATGAAAAACTGTTTTTT.

V and J are TRBV4-1 and TRBJ2-3; 11 positions match TRBD1. V was pared by 4 bases and J by 1 base, with 4 bases of the junction left unmatched. The CDR3 contains 16 residues. The germline V gene encodes CDR1 MGHRA and CDR2 YSYEKL. This CDR3 reads CASSPPGQGGTDTQYF. The CDR3 nucleotides are TGCGCCAGCAGCCCACCGGGACAGGGGGGCACAGATACGCAGTATTTT.

This clonotype showed up many times. The chain uses TRBV2 and TRBJ1-1; 8 positions match TRBD1. Germline CDR1 reads SNHLY; CDR2 reads FYNNEI. V shed 6 bases and J 4 bases; nucleotides not matched to a gene: 7. The CDR3 totals 14 residues. The CDR3 nucleotides are TGTGCCAGCAGAGTAAGACAGGGGACCACTGAAGCTTTCTTT. Translating it yields CASRVRQGTTEAFF.

At least ten counts were recorded for this clonotype. The gene calls are TRBV24-1 and TRBJ2-1; 14 positions agree with TRBD2. The V gene end was trimmed by 6 bases and the J gene end by 9 bases; junction bases not matched to a gene: 9. The CDR3 loop spans 16 amino acids. Germline values: CDR1 KGHDR, CDR2 SFDVKD. CDR3 loop: CATSPGTSGSGGEQFF. DNA for the CDR3: TGTGCCACCAGTCCCGGGACTAGCGGGAGTGGCGGTGAGCAGTTCTTC.

The chain recombines TRBV20-1 with TRBJ2-1; 10 bases match TRBD1. V trimming: 1 base; J trimming: 6 bases; junction bases outside the gene matches: 6. In germline, CDR1 is DFQATT, CDR2 SNEGSKA (reference sequence). The CDR3 totals 15 residues. Here the CDR3 reads CSARAGQGIGNEQFF. The CDR3 DNA follows: TGCAGTGCTAGAGCGGGACAGGGGATTGGCAATGAGCAGTTCTTC.

The chain joins TRBV10-2 to TRBJ1-1, with TRBD1 identical over 9 bases. Germline CDR1 WSHSY, CDR2 SAAADI. Unmatched junction bases numbered 12, after V lost 5 bases and J lost 5 bases. The CDR3 is 16 residues long. This chain's CDR3 is CASSFPPGQGGTEAFF. Written as DNA, the CDR3 is TGCGCCAGCAGTTTTCCGCCGGGACAGGGTGGGACTGAAGCTTTCTTT.

The chain combines TRBV6-5 with TRBJ1-2, with D perhaps TRBD1 (6 bases). The CDR3 extends over 14 amino acids. Germline V gene data show CDR1 as MNHEY and CDR2 as SVGAGI. V dropped 2 bases and J dropped 4 bases, with 11 bases sitting between them. CDR3 DNA: TGTGCCAGCAGTTACGGGGGCCCTCCCTATGGCTACACCTTC. Translation: CASSYGGPPYGYTF.

The rearrangement links TRBV9 to TRBJ1-1; D call uncertain. CDR3 length: 14 amino acids. CDR1 and CDR2 from the germline V gene are SGDLS and YYNGEE. Trimming took 4 bases from V and 5 from J, leaving 15 bases between them. CDR3 sequence: CASSPYEGGTEAFF. The CDR3, as DNA: TGTGCCAGCAGCCCCTACGAGGGTGGGACTGAAGCTTTCTTT.

The table lists this clonotype with many counts. The chain carries TRBV11-2 and TRBJ2-5; either TRBD1 or TRBD2 may fit D (5 bases each). Germline lookup yields CDR1 SGHAT and CDR2 FQNNGV. The CDR3 covers 16 residues. V shed 6 bases and J shed 5 bases, with 22 bases lying between them. CDR3 bases: TGTGCCAGCAGGACTCCGGGACCCGGGGCGAGGGAGACCCAGTACTTC. This translates into CASRTPGPGARETQYF. Drawing the rest from reference TRBV11-2 and TRBJ2-5, the complete variable domain is EAGVAQSPRYKIIEKRQSVAFWCNPISGHATLYWYQQILGQGPKLLIQFQNNGVVDDSQLPKDRFSAERLKGVDSTLKIQPAKLEDSAVYLCASRTPGPGARETQYFGPGTRLLVL.

This clonotype was observed at least ten times. V is TRBV19 and J is TRBJ2-3; 7 nucleotides match TRBD2. Germline lookup yields CDR1 LNHDA and CDR2 SQIVND (reference sequence). This CDR3 comprises 14 residues. V gave up 9 bases and J gave up 5 bases; unmatched junction bases: 11. This chain's CDR3 is CASSIREGGDTQYF. The CDR3 nucleotides are TGTGCCAGCTCGATCAGGGAGGGTGGAGATACGCAGTATTTT.

This clonotype turned up a few times. The chain combines TRBV28 with TRBJ1-2, with a weak D call TRBD1 (6 bases). The CDR3 runs to 11 residues. Between the trimmed V and J ends, which lost 8 bases and 7 bases, there was a span of 11 bases. Looked up from germline, CDR1 is MDHEN and CDR2 is SYDVKM. The CDR3 sequence is CASGRGFGYTF. The CDR3 nucleotides are TGTGCCAGCGGGAGGGGGTTTGGCTACACCTTC.

This clonotype was detected only a few times. The rearrangement uses TRBV6-1 and TRBJ2-7; possible D gene TRBD2, 6 bases. Germline-derived CDR1 and CDR2 are MNHNS and SASEGT. Trimming stripped 2 bases from V and 1 base from J, with 9 bases between. This CDR3 is 14 amino acids long. CDR3 sequence: CASSEYGSSYEQYF. The CDR3, as DNA: TGTGCCAGCAGTGAATACGGGAGTTCCTACGAGCAGTACTTC.

This clonotype has a count of ten or more. This chain connects TRBV18 to TRBJ1-1; D possibly corresponds to TRBD1 (6 bases). Germline V lookup: CDR1 KGHSH, CDR2 LQKENI. V lost 4 bases and J lost 5, with 14 bases in between. CDR3 size: 14 residues. Here the CDR3 DNA reads TGTGCCAGCTCACACGGGGGCAGGGGAACTGAAGCTTTCTTT. Encoded protein: CASSHGGRGTEAFF.

This clonotype was observed a few times. The rearrangement links TRBV30 to TRBJ1-2; 8 bases are shared with TRBD1. Germline values: CDR1 GTSNPN, CDR2 SVGIG (reference sequence). The CDR3 spans 14 residues. V trimming: 4 bases; J trimming: 5 bases; junction bases outside the gene matches: 9. CDR3 sequence: CAWNPDRDYYGYTF. In DNA, the CDR3 is TGTGCCTGGAACCCGGACAGGGACTATTATGGCTACACCTTC.

This clonotype has just a few counts. An end of the junction does not agree with germline; a read error may underlie this. The rearrangement uses TRBV5-1 and TRBJ2-5, with TRBD1 matching over 12 bases. This CDR3 contains 14 residues. Germline V gene lookup returns CDR1 SGHRS and CDR2 YFSETQ. The DNA for the CDR3 is TGTGCCAGCAGCACGGGACAGGGGGCCCAGGTGGAGTACTTC. Translation: CASSTGQGAQVEYF.

The chain combines TRBV6-5 with TRBJ2-1; 8 bases line up with TRBD1. J lost 8 bases, V lost 7 bases, and 7 bases had no gene match. CDR3 length: 13 residues. CDR1 is MNHEY and CDR2 is SVGAGI in the germline V gene. In DNA, the CDR3 is TGTGCCAGCAATTCGGACAGGGTCGATGAGCAGTTCTTC. Its protein is CASNSDRVDEQFF.

In this sample, this clonotype turned up many times. The chain couples TRBV5-1 to TRBJ1-2; D unresolved. Germline V gives CDR1 SGHRS, CDR2 YFSETQ. This CDR3 contains 12 residues. With 0 bases removed from V and 3 bases from J, the gap between germline ends came to 3 bases. CDR3 nucleotide sequence: TGCGCCAGCAGCTTGGAAGACTATGGCTACACCTTC. Translated: CASSLEDYGYTF.

Many counts were recorded for this clonotype. The chain has TRBV3-1 and TRBJ2-1; no clear D. The CDR3 extends over 17 amino acids. V lost 0 bases to trimming and J lost 5 bases, with 17 bases between them. Per germline, CDR1 LGHDT and CDR2 YNNKEL (reference sequence). As DNA, the CDR3 is TGTGCCAGCAGCCAAGAAATCACACGCATCGGCCACAATGAGCAGTTCTTC. Protein product: CASSQEITRIGHNEQFF.

For the CDR3, the DNA is TGTGCCAGCAGGCCTTTTGGGACAGGGTCCTATAGCAATCAGCCCCAGCATTTT. This sequence encodes CASRPFGTGSYSNQPQHF. The V gene is TRBV28, the J gene TRBJ1-5, with 9 positions matching TRBD1. The J segment lost 0 bases and the V segment lost 6 bases, leaving 12 bases of the junction unmatched. Germline V gene data show CDR1 as MDHEN and CDR2 as SYDVKM. This CDR3 has 18 residues.

Only a few counts were recorded for this clonotype. The chain recombines TRBV7-6 with TRBJ2-5; D could derive from TRBD1 or TRBD2 (5 bases each). This CDR3 spans 15 amino acids. The V end was cut by 5 bases, the J end by 3 bases, with 16 bases between. From germline, CDR1 is SGHVS and CDR2 FNYEAQ. The CDR3 region has the DNA TGTGCCAGCAGCCCGGACACCGGGAAGGAAGAGACCCAGTACTTC. This encodes CASSPDTGKEETQYF.

In its sample, this clonotype was seen many times. V is TRBV18 and J is TRBJ2-3; D gene uncertain. Germline V gene lookup returns CDR1 KGHSH and CDR2 LQKENI. V lost 2 bases, J lost 3 bases, and 0 bases lay in between. This CDR3 contains 11 residues. The DNA for the CDR3 is TGTGCCAGCTCACCAACAGATACGCAGTATTTT. This codes for CASSPTDTQYF. Using reference TRBV18 and TRBJ2-3 for the parts outside the CDR3, the full variable domain is NAGVMQNPRHLVRRRGQEARLRCSPMKGHSHVYWYRQLPEEGLKFMVYLQKENIIDESGMPKERFSAEFPKEGPSILRIQQVVRGDSAAYFCASSPTDTQYFGPGTRLTVL.

The V and J genes are TRBV5-4 and TRBJ2-7; a weak D match, TRBD2 (5 bases). Trimming stripped 0 bases from V and 5 bases from J, with 15 bases between. Germline V gene data show CDR1 as SGHNT and CDR2 as YYREEE (reference sequence). The CDR3 covers 15 residues. The CDR3 DNA reads as TGTGCCAGCAGCTTGGATGTCGGGTTTAGCGACGAGCAGTACTTC. It translates to CASSLDVGFSDEQYF. Complete variable domain (other parts from reference TRBV5-4 and TRBJ2-7): ETGVTQSPTHLIKTRGQQVTLRCSSQSGHNTVSWYQQALGQGPQFIFQYYREEENGRGNFPPRFSGLQFPNYSSELNVNALELDDSALYLCASSLDVGFSDEQYFGPGTRLTVT.

This clonotype was recorded a few times. The rearrangement uses TRBV30 and TRBJ2-3, with a weak D call TRBD2 (6 bases). Trimming stripped 5 bases from V and 2 bases from J, with 17 bases between. Germline V lookup: CDR1 GTSNPN, CDR2 SVGIG (reference sequence). This CDR3 region has 15 residues. The CDR3 loop is CAWADGTSVTDTQYF. The CDR3, as DNA: TGTGCCTGGGCAGACGGGACTTCGGTCACAGATACGCAGTATTTT.